This entry lists 4 T cell receptor beta chains sequenced from one sample in a study of blood T cell repertoires in COVID-19. Profiled with immunoSEQ multiplex PCR; TCRdb holds only in-frame clones, not every one. There are approximately 300,000 clones in the sample; 70% to 90% occur only once, and around 4% lies in the top ten. Source material: peripheral blood. Receptor source: a woman between 45 and 65 years old with active or convalescent COVID-19.

V is TRBV2 and J is TRBJ2-7, with TRBD2 matching over 7 bases. This CDR3 region has 14 residues. Trimming at V came to 3 bases and at J to 2 bases, leaving 4 bases not matched to a gene. CDR1 is SNHLY, CDR2 FYNNEI, per germline. CDR3 bases: TGTGCCAGCAGTGAGTCTAGCGGCCCCTACGAGCAGTACTTC. Protein sequence: CASSESSGPYEQYF.

This clone has only one observation. This chain joins TRBV28 and TRBJ2-2, with 7 bases lining up with TRBD1. The CDR3 consists of 16 residues. J lost 1 base, V lost 2 bases, and 4 bases had no gene match. Germline-derived CDR1 and CDR2 are MDHEN and SYDVKM. The CDR3 is CASSLPGTENTGELFF. CDR3 DNA sequence: TGTGCCAGCAGTTTACCCGGGACAGAGAACACCGGGGAGCTGTTTTTT.

V and J are TRBV19 and TRBJ2-1, with 11 bases matching TRBD2. CDR3 size: 17 residues. The germline gives CDR1 LNHDA, CDR2 SQIVND (reference sequence). The V gene end was trimmed by 4 bases and the J gene end by 7 bases; junction bases not matched to a gene: 12. This CDR3 reads CASSKPGLAAGGNEQFF. Written as DNA, the CDR3 is TGTGCCAGTAGTAAACCGGGACTAGCGGCCGGAGGGAATGAGCAGTTCTTC.

The CDR3 spells CASGKAGASYNEQFF. In DNA, the CDR3 is TGTGCCAGCGGTAAAGCGGGAGCGTCATACAATGAGCAGTTCTTC. The chain employs TRBV2 and TRBJ2-1; TRBD2 matches at 8 bases. Germline V gene data show CDR1 as SNHLY and CDR2 as FYNNEI. CDR3 length: 15 residues. The J segment lost 4 bases and the V segment lost 8 bases, leaving 10 bases of the junction unmatched.